This T cell receptor beta chain appears in the sequencing data of a study of blood T cell repertoires in COVID-19. Study at large: Donors in the United States, Italy and Spain gave samples during acute or convalescent COVID-19. In each case, the material was cDNA or gDNA derived from T cells, B-cell-depleted T cells, or PBMCs.

In germline, CDR1 is LNHDA, CDR2 SQIVND (reference sequence). The CDR3 has 12 amino acids. Trimming stripped 9 bases from V and 0 bases from J, with 3 bases between. Under the authors' procedure: For nucleated cells, counts were estimated from reference gene primer amplification. Repertoires were generated with immunoSEQ multiplex PCR, while TCRdb's copy carries only in-frame clones and drops some. The V and J calls and clone size were taken over from that table, and D and trimming were inferred from the DNA. The table lists under 150,000 clones, roughly 81% of them singletons. Sequencing input: peripheral blood. The TCR originated in a middle-aged man with acute or convalescent COVID-19. The rearrangement uses TRBV19 and TRBJ2-6, with D unclear. The CDR3 region is CASSSGANVLTF. CDR3 bases: TGTGCCAGCAGCTCTGGGGCCAACGTCCTGACTTTC.